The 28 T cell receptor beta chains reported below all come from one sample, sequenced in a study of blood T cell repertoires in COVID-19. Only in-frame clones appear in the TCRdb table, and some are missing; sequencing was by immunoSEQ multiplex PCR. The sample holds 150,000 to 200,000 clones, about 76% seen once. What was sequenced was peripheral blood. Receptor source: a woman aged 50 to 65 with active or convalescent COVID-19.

For the CDR3, the DNA is TGTGCCACCAGCCCCGGGACAGGGGTTTACCAGCCCCAGCATTTT. Translating it yields CATSPGTGVYQPQHF. The chain couples TRBV15 to TRBJ1-5; TRBD1 matches 10 bases. The V gene end was trimmed by 5 bases and the J gene end by 7 bases; junction bases not matched to a gene: 8. The CDR3 is 15 amino acids. Germline loops: CDR1 LNHNV, CDR2 YYDKDF (reference sequence).

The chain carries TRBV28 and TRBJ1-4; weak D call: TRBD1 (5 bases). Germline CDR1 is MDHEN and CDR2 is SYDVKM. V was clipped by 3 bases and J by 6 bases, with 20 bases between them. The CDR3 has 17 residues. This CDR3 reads CASSFPPGRDLYEKLFF. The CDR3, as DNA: TGTGCCAGCAGTTTTCCCCCCGGGCGGGACCTCTATGAAAAACTGTTTTTT.

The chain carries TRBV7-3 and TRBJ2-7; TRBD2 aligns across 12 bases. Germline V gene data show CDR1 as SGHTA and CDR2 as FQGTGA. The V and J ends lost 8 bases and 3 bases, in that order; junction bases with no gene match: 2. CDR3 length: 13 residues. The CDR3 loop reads CASATSGGYEQYF. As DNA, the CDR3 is TGTGCCAGCGCGACTAGCGGGGGCTACGAGCAGTACTTC.

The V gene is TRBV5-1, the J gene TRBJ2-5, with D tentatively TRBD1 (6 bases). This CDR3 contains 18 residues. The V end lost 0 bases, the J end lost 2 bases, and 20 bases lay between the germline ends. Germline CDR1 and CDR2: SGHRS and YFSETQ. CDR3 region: CASSLVPIGQTTQETQYF. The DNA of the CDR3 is TGCGCCAGCAGCTTGGTTCCTATTGGACAGACTACTCAAGAGACCCAGTACTTC.

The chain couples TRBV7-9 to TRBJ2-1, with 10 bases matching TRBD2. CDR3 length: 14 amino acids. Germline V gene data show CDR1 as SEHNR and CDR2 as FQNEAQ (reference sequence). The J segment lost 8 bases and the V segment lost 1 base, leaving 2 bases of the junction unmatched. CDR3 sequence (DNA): TGTGCCAGCAGCTTAGGGGGACTAGCGTATGAGCAGTTCTTC. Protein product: CASSLGGLAYEQFF.

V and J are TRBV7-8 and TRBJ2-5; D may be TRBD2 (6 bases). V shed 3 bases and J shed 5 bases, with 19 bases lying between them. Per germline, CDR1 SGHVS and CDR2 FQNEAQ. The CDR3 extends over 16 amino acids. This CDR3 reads CASSLAGTPRRETQYF. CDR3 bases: TGTGCCAGCAGCTTGGCCGGGACTCCGAGGAGGGAGACCCAGTACTTC.

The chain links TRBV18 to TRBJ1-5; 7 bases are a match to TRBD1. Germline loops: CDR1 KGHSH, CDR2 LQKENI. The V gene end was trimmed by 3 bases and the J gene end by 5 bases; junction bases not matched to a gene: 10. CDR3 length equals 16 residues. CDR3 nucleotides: TGTGCCAGCTCACCTTCGCGAGACAGGGCCTATCAGCCCCAGCATTTT. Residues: CASSPSRDRAYQPQHF.

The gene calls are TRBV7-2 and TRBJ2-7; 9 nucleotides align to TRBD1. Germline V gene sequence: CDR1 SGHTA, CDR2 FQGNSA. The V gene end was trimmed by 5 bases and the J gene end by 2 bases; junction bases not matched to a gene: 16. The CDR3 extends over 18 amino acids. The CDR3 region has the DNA TGTGCCAGCAGCCCCGGAGGCAGGGGACAGGGATTCCCCTACGAGCAGTACTTC. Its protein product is CASSPGGRGQGFPYEQYF.

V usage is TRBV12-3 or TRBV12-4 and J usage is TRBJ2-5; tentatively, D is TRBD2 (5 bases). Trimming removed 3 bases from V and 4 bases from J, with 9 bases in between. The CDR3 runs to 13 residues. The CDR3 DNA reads TGTGCCAGCAGTTTGAATGGAGGAGAGACCCAGTACTTC. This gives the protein CASSLNGGETQYF.

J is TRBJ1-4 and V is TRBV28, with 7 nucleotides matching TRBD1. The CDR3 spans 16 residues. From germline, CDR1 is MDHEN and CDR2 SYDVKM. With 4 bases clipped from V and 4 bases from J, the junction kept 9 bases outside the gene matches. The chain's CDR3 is CASSSGQVRLNEKLFF. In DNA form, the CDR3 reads TGTGCCAGCAGTTCCGGACAGGTTAGACTTAATGAAAAACTGTTTTTT.

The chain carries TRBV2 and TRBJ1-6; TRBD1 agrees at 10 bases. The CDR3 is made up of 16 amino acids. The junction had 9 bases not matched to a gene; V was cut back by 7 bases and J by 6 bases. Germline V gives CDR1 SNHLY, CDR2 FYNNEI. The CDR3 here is CASIPGTGVSNSPLHF. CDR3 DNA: TGTGCCAGCATTCCCGGGACAGGGGTGAGTAATTCACCCCTCCACTTT. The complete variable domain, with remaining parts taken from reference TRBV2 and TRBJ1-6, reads EPEVTQTPSHQVTQMGQEVILRCVPISNHLYFYWYRQILGQKVEFLVSFYNNEISEKSEIFDDQFSVERPDGSNFTLKIRSTKLEDSAMYFCASIPGTGVSNSPLHFGNGTRLTVT.

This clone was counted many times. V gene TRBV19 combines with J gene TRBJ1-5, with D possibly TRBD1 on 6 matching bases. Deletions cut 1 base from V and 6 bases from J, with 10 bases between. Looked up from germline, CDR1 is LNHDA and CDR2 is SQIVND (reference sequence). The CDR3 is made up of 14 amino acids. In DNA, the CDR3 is TGTGCCAGTAGTATAGGAGGGGGTGGTCAGCCCCAGCATTTT. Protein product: CASSIGGGGQPQHF. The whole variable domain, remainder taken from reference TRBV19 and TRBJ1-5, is DGGITQSPKYLFRKEGQNVTLSCEQNLNHDAMYWYRQDPGQGLRLIYYSQIVNDFQKGDIAEGYSVSREKKESFPLTVTSAQKNPTAFYLCASSIGGGGQPQHFGDGTRLSIL.

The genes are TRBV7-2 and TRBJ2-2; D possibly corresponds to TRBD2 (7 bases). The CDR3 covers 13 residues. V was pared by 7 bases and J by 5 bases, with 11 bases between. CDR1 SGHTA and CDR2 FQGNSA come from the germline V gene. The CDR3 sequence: CASKGGGTGELFF. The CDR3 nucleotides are TGTGCCAGCAAAGGGGGGGGTACCGGGGAGCTGTTTTTT.

CDR3 protein: CASSFRASDSSTDTQYF. The DNA of the CDR3 is TGTGCCAGCAGCTTTAGGGCTAGCGATAGTAGCACAGATACGCAGTATTTT. The V gene is TRBV11-2, the J gene TRBJ2-3; TRBD2 might be the D (6 bases). The CDR3 runs 17 residues. V lost 3 bases and J lost 0, with 16 bases in between. Germline values: CDR1 SGHAT, CDR2 FQNNGV.

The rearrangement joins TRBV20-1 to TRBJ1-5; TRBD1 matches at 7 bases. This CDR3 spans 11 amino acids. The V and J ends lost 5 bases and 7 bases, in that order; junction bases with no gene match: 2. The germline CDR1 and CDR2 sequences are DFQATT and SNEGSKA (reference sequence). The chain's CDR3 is CSAAGGQPQHF. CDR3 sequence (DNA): TGCAGTGCTGCAGGGGGGCAGCCCCAGCATTTT.

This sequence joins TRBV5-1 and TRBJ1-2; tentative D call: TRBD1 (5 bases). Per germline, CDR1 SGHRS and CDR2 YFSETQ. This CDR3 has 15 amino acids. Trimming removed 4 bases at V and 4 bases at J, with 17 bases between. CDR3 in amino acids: CASSIGTQAGYGYTF. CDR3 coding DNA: TGCGCCAGCAGCATCGGGACTCAAGCGGGCTATGGCTACACCTTC.

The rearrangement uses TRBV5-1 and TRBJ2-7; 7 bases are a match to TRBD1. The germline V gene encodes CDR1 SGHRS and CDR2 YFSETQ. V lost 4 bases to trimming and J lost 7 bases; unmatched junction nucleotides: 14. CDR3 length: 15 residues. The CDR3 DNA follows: TGCGCCAGCAGCGTTGGGGTAGGGGGCTTGAGGGAGCAGTACTTC. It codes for CASSVGVGGLREQYF.

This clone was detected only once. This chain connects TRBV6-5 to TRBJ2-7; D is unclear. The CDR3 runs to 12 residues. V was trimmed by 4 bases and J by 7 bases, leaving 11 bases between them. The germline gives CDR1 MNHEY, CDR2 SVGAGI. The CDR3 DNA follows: TGTGCCAGCAGTTCACTTTCCAAAGAGCAGTACTTC. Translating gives CASSSLSKEQYF.

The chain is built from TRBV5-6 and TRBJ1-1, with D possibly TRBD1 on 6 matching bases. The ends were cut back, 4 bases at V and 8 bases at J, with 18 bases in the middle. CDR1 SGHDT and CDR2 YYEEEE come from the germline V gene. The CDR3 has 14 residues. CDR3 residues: CASSPVGGLREAFF. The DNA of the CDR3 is TGTGCCAGCAGCCCGGTGGGGGGGCTTAGGGAAGCTTTCTTT.

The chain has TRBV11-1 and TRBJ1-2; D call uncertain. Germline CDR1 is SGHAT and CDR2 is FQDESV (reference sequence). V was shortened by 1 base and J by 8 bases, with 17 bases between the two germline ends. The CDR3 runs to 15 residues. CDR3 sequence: CASSLDSGFGIGYTF. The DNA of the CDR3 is TGTGCCAGCAGCTTAGACTCAGGTTTTGGAATCGGCTACACCTTC.

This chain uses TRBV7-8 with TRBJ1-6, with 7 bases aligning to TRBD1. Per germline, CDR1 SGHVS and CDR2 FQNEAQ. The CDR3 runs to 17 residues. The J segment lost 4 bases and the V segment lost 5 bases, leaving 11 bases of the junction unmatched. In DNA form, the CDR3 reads TGTGCCAGCAGCGGCCAAACAGGGGCCCTTTATAATTCACCCCTCCACTTT. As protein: CASSGQTGALYNSPLHF.

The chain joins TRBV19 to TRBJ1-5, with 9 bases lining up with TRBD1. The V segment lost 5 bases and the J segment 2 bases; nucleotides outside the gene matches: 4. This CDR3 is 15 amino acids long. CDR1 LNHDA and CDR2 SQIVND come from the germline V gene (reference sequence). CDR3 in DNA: TGTGCCAGTAGTGGACAGGGGAGAGGCAATCAGCCCCAGCATTTT. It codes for CASSGQGRGNQPQHF.

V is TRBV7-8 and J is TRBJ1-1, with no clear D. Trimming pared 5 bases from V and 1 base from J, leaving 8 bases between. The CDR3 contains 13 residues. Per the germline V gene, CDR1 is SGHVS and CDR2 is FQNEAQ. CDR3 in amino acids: CASSPRRNTEAFF. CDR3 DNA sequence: TGTGCCAGCAGCCCTAGAAGGAACACTGAAGCTTTCTTT.

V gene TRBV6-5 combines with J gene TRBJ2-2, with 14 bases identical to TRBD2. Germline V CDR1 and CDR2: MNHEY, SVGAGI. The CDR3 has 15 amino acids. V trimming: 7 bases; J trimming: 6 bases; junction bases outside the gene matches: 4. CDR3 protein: CASKGTSGGPGELFF. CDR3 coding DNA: TGTGCCAGCAAGGGGACTAGCGGGGGCCCCGGGGAGCTGTTTTTT.

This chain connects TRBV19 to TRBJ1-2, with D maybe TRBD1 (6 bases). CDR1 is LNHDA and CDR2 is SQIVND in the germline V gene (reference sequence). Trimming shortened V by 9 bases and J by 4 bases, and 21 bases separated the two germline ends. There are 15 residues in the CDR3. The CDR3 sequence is CASMTRDTSSYGYTF. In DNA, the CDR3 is TGTGCCAGCATGACCCGGGACACCAGTAGCTATGGCTACACCTTC.

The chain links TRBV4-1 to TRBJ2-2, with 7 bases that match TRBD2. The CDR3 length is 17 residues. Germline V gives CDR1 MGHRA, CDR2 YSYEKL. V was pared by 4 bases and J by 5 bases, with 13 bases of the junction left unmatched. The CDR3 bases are TGCGCCAGCAGCCCTCTCTGGGGGGGTCCAGGGACCGGGGAGCTGTTTTTT. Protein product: CASSPLWGGPGTGELFF.

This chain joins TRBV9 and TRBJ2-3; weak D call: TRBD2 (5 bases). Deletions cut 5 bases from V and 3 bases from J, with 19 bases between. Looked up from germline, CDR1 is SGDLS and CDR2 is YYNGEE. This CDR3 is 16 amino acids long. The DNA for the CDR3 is TGTGCCAGCAGTCCGAGCGGCCCAAGGAAGACAGATACGCAGTATTTT. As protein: CASSPSGPRKTDTQYF.

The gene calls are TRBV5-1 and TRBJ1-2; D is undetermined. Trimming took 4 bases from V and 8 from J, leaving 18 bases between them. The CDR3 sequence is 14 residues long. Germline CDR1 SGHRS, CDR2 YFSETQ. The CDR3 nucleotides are TGCGCCAGCAGCCCCCAACTCGGAGACCTGGGCTACACCTTC. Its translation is CASSPQLGDLGYTF.